The sequence of this T cell receptor beta chain was determined in a study of T cells in Graves' hyperthyroidism and ophthalmopathy. This clonotype occurred many times. After removal of 5 bases from V and 4 bases from J, the junction contained 7 bases not matched to a gene. This CDR3 spans 17 amino acids. CDR1 is SGHTA, CDR2 FQGNSA, per germline. TCR beta CDR3 sequences were amplified from RNA transcripts. A first-round RT-PCR of the TCR CDR3 used the HTBI primer set. TCRdb re-analysed the multiplex PCR reads in MiXCR, keeping a single row per CDR3 protein. The sample has around 290,000 distinct CDR3 sequences; over 15% are singletons.

The chain uses TRBV7-2 and TRBJ2-5; TRBD2 aligns across 16 bases. Sequencing input: blood. This sequence was found in a woman in her sixties or seventies with Graves' ophthalmopathy. The CDR3 region has the DNA TGTGCCAGCAGCCGGGGACTAGCGGGAGGGCCGAGAGAGACCCAGTACTTC. Its protein product is CASSRGLAGGPRETQYF.